This entry describes one TCR beta chain. The antigen remains unidentified. The data derive from a study of PD-1 blockade in classical Hodgkin lymphoma. Whole-study findings and limits: By C4D1, CD4+ diversity increased significantly, especially in complete responders. Those starting nivolumab under 1 year post-ASCT were excluded.

Relapse after autologous stem cell transplantation occurred in every patient, and brentuximab vedotin exposure varied. Libraries were prepared by immunoSEQ multiplex PCR; TCRdb keeps only in-frame clonotypes and omits some of them. Of roughly 41,000 clones detected, roughly 80% appear once; the ten largest clones hold 20% to 25%. CDR3 length equals 15 residues. Trimming left V 8 bases short and J 4 bases short, with 20 bases between. From germline, CDR1 is MDHEN and CDR2 SYDVKM. The starting material was peripheral blood mononuclear cells (PBMCs), obtained at baseline. This TCR derives from a human donor with classical Hodgkin lymphoma. The chain joins TRBV28 to TRBJ1-1; no clear D. This chain's CDR3 is CASAPGTWGGTEAFF. The CDR3, as DNA: TGTGCCAGCGCACCCGGAACGTGGGGTGGCACTGAAGCTTTCTTT.